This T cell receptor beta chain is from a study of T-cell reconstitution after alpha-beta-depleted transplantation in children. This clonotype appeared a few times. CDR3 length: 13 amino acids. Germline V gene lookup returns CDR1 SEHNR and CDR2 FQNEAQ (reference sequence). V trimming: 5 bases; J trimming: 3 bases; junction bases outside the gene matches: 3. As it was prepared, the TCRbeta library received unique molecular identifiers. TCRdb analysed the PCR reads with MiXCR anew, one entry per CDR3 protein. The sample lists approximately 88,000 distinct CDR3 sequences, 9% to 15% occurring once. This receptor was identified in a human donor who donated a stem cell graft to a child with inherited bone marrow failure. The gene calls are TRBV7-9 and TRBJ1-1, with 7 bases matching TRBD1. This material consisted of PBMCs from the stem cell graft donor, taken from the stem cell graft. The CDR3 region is CASSPQGYTEAFF. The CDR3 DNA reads TGTGCCAGCAGCCCACAGGGGTACACTGAAGCTTTCTTT.